The clone carrying this T cell receptor (beta chain) appeared many times. The antigen is not known. The source of the sample is a study of T cell repertoires in cytomegalovirus infection. Turning to the study itself: Evidence of both CMV infection and a matching HLA type came from public TCR beta signatures.

The study, taken as a whole, reports: The study found HLA-C-restricted CMV-specific TCR beta clonotypes dominating the ex vivo response. Adding up the frequency of public TCR beta families identified people who carried CMV plus the relevant HLA.

There are 14 residues in the CDR3. CDR1 and CDR2 (germline): SGHTA, FQGNSA. Trimming removed 3 bases at V and 4 bases at J, with 10 bases between. TCRdb passed the reads through MiXCR, listing each CDR3 protein once. This table has some 440,000 distinct CDR3 sequences, about 33% appearing once. This chain joins TRBV7-2 and TRBJ1-3; a weak D match, TRBD1 (6 bases). Sequencing input: PBMCs. The TCR comes from a human donor in good health (CMV status not recorded). Some clones in this sample may be carry-over from other donors' samples. The CDR3 sequence is CASSFGQGGNTIYF. In nucleotides, the CDR3 is TGTGCCAGCAGCTTTGGGCAGGGGGGAAACACCATATATTTT. The entire variable domain, with the rest obtained from reference TRBV7-2 and TRBJ1-3, is as follows: GAGVSQSPSNKVTEKGKDVELRCDPISGHTALYWYRQSLGQGLEFLIYFQGNSAPDKSGLPSDRFSAERTGGSVSTLTIQRTQQEDSAVYLCASSFGQGGNTIYFGEGSWLTVV.